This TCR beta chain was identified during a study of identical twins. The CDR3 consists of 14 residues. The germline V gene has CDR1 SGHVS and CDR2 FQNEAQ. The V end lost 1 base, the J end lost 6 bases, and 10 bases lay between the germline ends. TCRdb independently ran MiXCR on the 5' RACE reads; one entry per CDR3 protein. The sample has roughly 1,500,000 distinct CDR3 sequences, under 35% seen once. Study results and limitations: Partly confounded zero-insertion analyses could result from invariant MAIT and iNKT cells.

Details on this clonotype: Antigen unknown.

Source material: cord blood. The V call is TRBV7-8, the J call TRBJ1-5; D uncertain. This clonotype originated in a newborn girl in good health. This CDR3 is CASSLVREGQPQHF. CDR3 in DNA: TGTGCCAGCAGCTTAGTAAGGGAGGGTCAGCCCCAGCATTTT.